The rows below give T cell receptor beta chains drawn from one sample of a study of blood T cell repertoires in COVID-19. The repertoire was sequenced with immunoSEQ multiplex PCR; TCRdb's copy has only in-frame clones and lacks some. The repertoire holds 300,000 to 350,000 clones, with nearly 90% as singletons. The sample was PBMCs or T cells enriched from blood (not recorded which). The source of these receptors is a woman aged 18 to 35 with acute COVID-19. The CDR3 runs from the conserved cysteine through the conserved F or W. A D gene is named only where the DNA matches it firmly. The listing skips clone size in some rows; elsewhere it reads once, few, many or a size class.

V gene	clone size	D gene	J gene	CDR3 length	CDR3 DNA	CDR3 protein
TRBV27	NA	NA	TRBJ1-6	16	TGTGCCAGCAAACTGACGGCGGGGCCCCTCGATTCACCCCTCCACTTT	CASKLTAGPLDSPLHF
TRBV2	NA	NA	TRBJ2-5	15	TGTGCCAGCAGGGTGACCCGGGGACATGGGGAGACCCAGTACTTC	CASRVTRGHGETQYF
TRBV29-1	NA	TRBD1	TRBJ2-5	13	TGCAGCGTTGTGGGACAGGTTACGAAGGCCCAGTACTTC	CSVVGQVTKAQYF
TRBV12-5	NA	NA	TRBJ2-2	15	TGTGCTAGTGGTTTTGAAGTGGCAGTCACCGGGGAGCTGTTTTTT	CASGFEVAVTGELFF
TRBV4-1	few	TRBD2	TRBJ2-5	17	TGCGCCAGCAGCCAGGGCCGGGGACTAGCGGGACAGGAGACCCAGTACTTC	CASSQGRGLAGQETQYF
TRBV5-1	NA	TRBD2	TRBJ2-7	13	TGCGCCAGCAGCAGGGGGGAGCGGGAGGCGCAGTACTTC	CASSRGEREAQYF
TRBV2	NA	NA	TRBJ2-1	16	TGTGCCACTACCCCCCCTTGGGCTATCTCCTACAATGAGCAGTTCTTC	CATTPPWAISYNEQFF
TRBV11-3	NA	NA	TRBJ2-7	16	TGTGCCAGCAGCTCCACGGACATAGGCTGGTCCTACGAGCAGTACTTC	CASSSTDIGWSYEQYF
TRBV27	few	NA	TRBJ2-7	15	TGTGCCAGCAGTTCTCCGGGACGGCGGGGCTACGAGCAGTACTTC	CASSSPGRRGYEQYF
TRBV11-2	few	TRBD2	TRBJ2-2	15	TGTGCCAGCAGCGGACTAGCGGGGAACACCGGGGAGCTGTTTTTT	CASSGLAGNTGELFF
TRBV19	NA	TRBD1	TRBJ1-5	14	TGTGCCTCAAGACAGGGGGCAACCAATCAGCCCCAGCATTTT	CASRQGATNQPQHF
TRBV7-9	NA	NA	TRBJ1-2	13	TGTGCCAGCAGCCCACAGGCCGTCTATGGCTACACCTTC	CASSPQAVYGYTF
TRBV5-8	NA	NA	TRBJ2-7	14	TGTGCCAGCAGCTTGTTCGGGGGCTCCTACGAGCAGTACTTC	CASSLFGGSYEQYF
TRBV2	NA	NA	TRBJ2-3	15	TGTGCCAGCAGTGGAGACTGGGCGCGGGCAGATACGCAGTATTTT	CASSGDWARADTQYF
TRBV24-1	NA	TRBD1	TRBJ1-1	15	TGTGCCACCAGTGCGGACAGGGGGCAAGGCACTGAAGCTTTCTTT	CATSADRGQGTEAFF
TRBV13	NA	NA	TRBJ2-7	16	TGTGCCAGCAGCTCACAAACACAGGGAGTAATCCACGAGCAGTACTTC	CASSSQTQGVIHEQYF
TRBV7-9	NA	NA	TRBJ1-1	12	TGTGCCAGCAGCTATCCGGGTCTTGAAGCTTTCTTT	CASSYPGLEAFF
TRBV19	NA	NA	TRBJ1-2	12	TGTGCCAGTAGTACTCAGGGTGGCAGCTACACCTTC	CASSTQGGSYTF
TRBV11-2	NA	TRBD1	TRBJ2-1	18	TGTGCCAGCAGCCCCGCCGACCTCACGGGGACAGCAGGGAATGAGCAGTTCTTC	CASSPADLTGTAGNEQFF
TRBV28	NA	TRBD1	TRBJ1-1	13	TGTGCCAGCAATGACAGGGTGTTCACTGAAGCTTTCTTT	CASNDRVFTEAFF
TRBV4-2	NA	NA	TRBJ2-3	18	TGTGCCAGCAGCCAAGAGGGTGTCTTGGCGGCCAACACAGATACGCAGTATTTT	CASSQEGVLAANTDTQYF
TRBV5-4	once	TRBD2	TRBJ2-1	15	TGTGCCAGCAGAATGACTAGCGGGACATACAATGAGCAGTTCTTC	CASRMTSGTYNEQFF
TRBV14	NA	TRBD1	TRBJ1-2	14	TGTGCCAGCAGCCAGACTCGGACAGGGAATGGCTACACCTTC	CASSQTRTGNGYTF
TRBV19	once	TRBD2	TRBJ2-1	14	TGTGCCAGTAAAAGGACTAGCGGGAGTGCTGAGCAGTTCTTC	CASKRTSGSAEQFF
TRBV19	NA	TRBD2	TRBJ2-3	15	TGTGCCAGTAGTGTACTAGCGGGAGGGCAAGATACGCAGTATTTT	CASSVLAGGQDTQYF
TRBV29-1	NA	NA	TRBJ2-7	13	TGCAGCGTTGAAGGGGACAAGGGATACGAGCAGTACTTC	CSVEGDKGYEQYF
TRBV9	NA	NA	TRBJ2-1	15	TGTGCCAGCAGCCGGATAGCGGAGGCCTACAATGAGCAGTTCTTC	CASSRIAEAYNEQFF
TRBV7-9	NA	TRBD1	TRBJ1-4	14	TGTGCCAGCAGCCGACAGGGGGGCCTTGAAAAACTGTTTTTT	CASSRQGGLEKLFF
TRBV9	NA	TRBD1	TRBJ1-1	17	TGTGCCAGCAGCGACCGGGACAGGGCGAGGGGGAATACTGAAGCTTTCTTT	CASSDRDRARGNTEAFF
TRBV12-3/TRBV12-4	NA	NA	TRBJ1-4	13	TGTGCCAGCACAAGGGGCTCTAATGAAAAACTGTTTTTT	CASTRGSNEKLFF
TRBV15	NA	NA	TRBJ1-5	14	TGTGCCACCCAAGGAGGGGATGGCAATCAGCCCCAGCATTTT	CATQGGDGNQPQHF
TRBV28	NA	TRBD1	TRBJ1-2	13	TGTGCCAGCAGTTTATGGACAGGGGGAGGCTACACCTTC	CASSLWTGGGYTF
TRBV7-6	NA	TRBD1	TRBJ1-3	17	TGTGCCAGCAGCCCCCGGGTGGACAGGGGGCTTGGAAACACCATATATTTT	CASSPRVDRGLGNTIYF
TRBV28	NA	TRBD1	TRBJ1-2	14	TGTGCCCACAAGTCGGACAGGGTAGGGTATGGCTACACCTTC	CAHKSDRVGYGYTF
TRBV4-2	NA	NA	TRBJ2-7	14	TGTGCCAGCAGCCAAGATTCTAGCCGAGGCGAGCAGTACTTC	CASSQDSSRGEQYF
TRBV2	NA	NA	TRBJ1-5	15	TGTGCCAGCAGACTCCACAGGGAAGGAAATCAGCCCCAGCATTTT	CASRLHREGNQPQHF
TRBV5-1	NA	NA	TRBJ2-1	12	TGCGCCAGCAGCTTGGGAGTCCGGGAGCAGTTCTTC	CASSLGVREQFF